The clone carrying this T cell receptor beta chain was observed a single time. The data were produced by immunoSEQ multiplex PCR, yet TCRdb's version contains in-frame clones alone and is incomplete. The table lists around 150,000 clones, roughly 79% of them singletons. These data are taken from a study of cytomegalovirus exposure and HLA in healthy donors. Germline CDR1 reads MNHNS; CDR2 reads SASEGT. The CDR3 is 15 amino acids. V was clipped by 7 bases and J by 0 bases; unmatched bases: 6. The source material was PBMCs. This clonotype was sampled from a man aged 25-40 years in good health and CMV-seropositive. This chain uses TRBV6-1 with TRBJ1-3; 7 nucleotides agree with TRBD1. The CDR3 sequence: CASTEDRNSGNTIYF. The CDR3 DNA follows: TGTGCCAGCACCGAGGACAGGAACTCTGGAAACACCATATATTTT.